What follows describes a single TCR beta chain. The study recruited people aged roughly 18 to 100 years across more than 20 US areas. Participants' own reports of clinical history determined their cohort assignment. Sequenced by immunoSEQ multiplex PCR; TCRdb stores in-frame clones only, minus some. The sample gives under 200,000 clones, around 85% of which show up once; approximately 5.6% is in the top ten. The CDR3 loop spans 15 amino acids. The ends were cut back, 5 bases at V and 3 bases at J, with 14 bases in the middle. From germline, CDR1 is SGHTA and CDR2 FQGNSA. The data belong to a study of blood T cell repertoires in COVID-19. Study background: Acute-phase and convalescent COVID-19 samples originated in the United States, Italy and Spain. T cells, B-cell-depleted T cells, or PBMCs provided the cDNA or gDNA that served as material.

The receptor comes from a woman in her forties with acute COVID-19. The chain is built from TRBV7-2 and TRBJ1-5, with a possible D match to TRBD1 (6 bases). Sequenced material: PBMCs or T cells enriched from blood (not recorded which). This CDR3 reads CASSPINRVNQPQHF. The DNA for the CDR3 is TGTGCCAGCAGCCCCATAAACAGGGTCAATCAGCCCCAGCATTTT.